The 15 T cell receptor beta chains listed next were all sequenced from one sample in a study of shared clonotypes between healthy human individuals. The protocol was immunoSEQ multiplex PCR, while the TCRdb copy is restricted to in-frame clones and leaves out a portion. The sample carries some 900,000 clones, roughly 72% recorded once. The sample comprised memory CD4+ T cells sorted from blood. Specified subset: CD45RA-negative fraction. The receptors were sampled from a man aged 18 to 30 in good health.

The rearrangement links TRBV7-9 to TRBJ1-1; D remains ambiguous. Germline assignment: CDR1 SEHNR and CDR2 FQNEAQ (reference sequence). V was trimmed by 5 bases and J by 0 bases, leaving 10 bases between them. The CDR3 loop spans 14 amino acids. Here the CDR3 reads CASSRGFMNTEAFF. CDR3 nucleotides: TGTGCCAGCAGCCGCGGATTTATGAACACTGAAGCTTTCTTT.

V gene TRBV6-1 combines with J gene TRBJ1-2; no clear D. The germline gives CDR1 MNHNS, CDR2 SASEGT. Trimming stripped 3 bases from V and 6 bases from J, with 14 bases between. The CDR3 extends over 14 amino acids. The CDR3 here is CASSESTGGNGYTF. The CDR3 DNA is TGTGCCAGCAGTGAGAGTACCGGAGGAAATGGCTACACCTTC.

To note about this clone: In the same sample, other DNA sequences code for this CDR3. V gene TRBV19 combines with J gene TRBJ2-1; unclear D gene. Germline V CDR1 and CDR2: LNHDA, SQIVND (reference sequence). Trimming shortened V by 4 bases and J by 0 bases, and 4 bases separated the two germline ends. This CDR3 has 13 amino acids. This chain's CDR3 is CASSTSSYNEQFF. CDR3 DNA: TGTGCCAGTAGTACTAGCTCCTACAATGAGCAGTTCTTC. The full variable domain, with the rest looked up from reference TRBV19 and TRBJ2-1, is DGGITQSPKYLFRKEGQNVTLSCEQNLNHDAMYWYRQDPGQGLRLIYYSQIVNDFQKGDIAEGYSVSREKKESFPLTVTSAQKNPTAFYLCASSTSSYNEQFFGPGTRLTVL.

The J gene is TRBJ1-2, the V gene TRBV28, with D unclear. Trimming removed 1 base at V and 3 bases at J, with 9 bases between. This CDR3 contains 14 residues. The germline V gene has CDR1 MDHEN and CDR2 SYDVKM. CDR3 in DNA: TGTGCCAGCAGTTTATACCTTAATGACTATGGCTACACCTTC. As protein: CASSLYLNDYGYTF.

This sequence joins TRBV10-3 and TRBJ1-6, with a weak D call TRBD1 (6 bases). This CDR3 region has 12 residues. V was clipped by 10 bases and J by 7 bases, with 11 bases between them. Germline V lookup: CDR1 ENHRY, CDR2 SYGVKD. DNA for the CDR3: TGTGCCACCCAAGGGGGGAATTCACCCCTCCACTTT. Translation: CATQGGNSPLHF.

The rearrangement uses TRBV7-9 and TRBJ2-7, with TRBD2 matching 9 bases. The CDR3 is made up of 14 amino acids. The germline gives CDR1 SEHNR, CDR2 FQNEAQ (reference sequence). Trimming took 3 bases from V and 4 from J; bases not matched to a gene: 4. The CDR3 region has the DNA TGTGCCAGCAGCTTGGAAACTAGCGGGTACGAGCAGTACTTC. Residues: CASSLETSGYEQYF. Based on the CDR3 plus reference TRBV7-9 and TRBJ2-7, the full variable domain is DTGVSQNPRHKITKRGQNVTFRCDPISEHNRLYWYRQTLGQGPEFLTYFQNEAQLEKSRLLSDRFSAERPKGSFSTLEIQRTEQGDSAMYLCASSLETSGYEQYFGPGTRLTVT.

The J gene is TRBJ1-6, the V gene TRBV5-6; TRBD1 matches at 7 bases. Germline CDR1 is SGHDT and CDR2 is YYEEEE. V dropped 4 bases and J dropped 8; count of bases not matched to a gene: 6. This CDR3 spans 14 amino acids. Here the CDR3 DNA reads TGTGCCAGCAGCCAGGACAGGCCGGATTCACCCCTCCACTTT. Translation gives CASSQDRPDSPLHF.

This clone was recorded only once. The chain joins TRBV2 to TRBJ2-3, with D unresolved. The CDR3 contains 11 residues. Germline-derived CDR1 and CDR2 are SNHLY and FYNNEI. The ends were cut back, 7 bases at V and 0 bases at J, with 2 bases in the middle. CDR3 in amino acids: CASKSTDTQYF. The CDR3, as DNA: TGTGCCAGCAAGAGCACAGATACGCAGTATTTT. Full variable domain (rest looked up from reference TRBV2 and TRBJ2-3): EPEVTQTPSHQVTQMGQEVILRCVPISNHLYFYWYRQILGQKVEFLVSFYNNEISEKSEIFDDQFSVERPDGSNFTLKIRSTKLEDSAMYFCASKSTDTQYFGPGTRLTVL.

V gene TRBV7-2 combines with J gene TRBJ2-5, with 12 bases matching TRBD1. After removal of 7 bases from V and 7 bases from J, the junction contained 10 bases not matched to a gene. This CDR3 comprises 15 residues. Germline-derived CDR1 and CDR2 are SGHTA and FQGNSA. The CDR3 bases are TGTGCCAGCACCTGGGGGACAGGGGGCGTCGGGACCCAGTACTTC. The encoded protein is CASTWGTGGVGTQYF.

The chain carries TRBV6-4 and TRBJ2-5; no reliable D call. Trimming shortened V by 4 bases and J by 5 bases, and 11 bases separated the two germline ends. The length of the CDR3 is 13 residues. Germline V CDR1 and CDR2: MRHNA, SNTAGT. The chain's CDR3 is CASSVGPGETQYF. CDR3 sequence (DNA): TGTGCCAGCAGTGTGGGCCCCGGGGAGACCCAGTACTTC.

The CDR3 spells CASSEPTGGLGGYTF. The CDR3 DNA is TGTGCCAGCAGTGAACCTACAGGGGGCCTCGGGGGCTACACCTTC. The rearrangement uses TRBV6-1 and TRBJ1-2; 9 bases align to TRBD1. Trimming cost V 2 bases and J 8 bases; bases outside gene matches: 9. The length of the CDR3 is 15 residues. Germline assignment: CDR1 MNHNS and CDR2 SASEGT.

The gene calls are TRBV6-1 and TRBJ2-2; 7 bases fit TRBD1. V trimming: 3 bases; J trimming: 7 bases; junction bases outside the gene matches: 11. Germline CDR1 is MNHNS and CDR2 is SASEGT. This CDR3 spans 16 amino acids. The CDR3 nucleotides read TGTGCCAGCAGTGACGCAGGGGGAGTGTGGAGCGGGGAGCTGTTTTTT. Translating it yields CASSDAGGVWSGELFF.

This clone was seen a handful of times. This may be a read error: a much more frequent sequence differs by one nucleotide. The same CDR3 can be traced to other DNA sequences in this sample. CDR3 in DNA: TGTGCCAGCAGCTTGAACACTGAAGCTTTCTTT. This translates into CASSLNTEAFF. The chain links TRBV5-6 to TRBJ1-1, with D unresolved. V shed 1 base and J shed 2 bases, with 0 bases lying between them. CDR1 and CDR2 (germline): SGHDT, YYEEEE. This CDR3 is built from 11 residues.

This clone was found a few times. The chain uses TRBV19 and TRBJ1-1; D call uncertain. V lost 7 bases and J 1 base, leaving 13 bases between the germline ends. Germline V CDR1 and CDR2: LNHDA, SQIVND (reference sequence). The CDR3 sequence is 14 residues long. The DNA of the CDR3 is TGTGCCAGTACTCATCGGTTGCAGAACACTGAAGCTTTCTTT. This translates into CASTHRLQNTEAFF.

The V gene is TRBV18, the J gene TRBJ2-2; D is unclear. CDR1 is KGHSH, CDR2 LQKENI, per germline. The length of the CDR3 is 15 residues. Trimming took 1 base from V and 0 from J, leaving 6 bases between them. CDR3 nucleotides: TGTGCCAGCTCACCACTAACAGCGAACACCGGGGAGCTGTTTTTT. Translated: CASSPLTANTGELFF.